These T cell receptor beta chains were read from a single sample in a study of CD4 and CD8 cells across lung adenocarcinoma regions. One entry per CDR3 protein results from TCRdb running MiXCR on the PCR reads. Seen here are about 9,200 distinct CDR3 sequences, 40% to 60% observed once, and the top ten hold roughly a third. The sequencing sample was made of CD8+ T cells from the margin of a lung tumor. These TCRs come from a male donor with lung adenocarcinoma. The CD4 and CD8 labels of this study may be unreliable. The CDR3 runs from the conserved cysteine through the conserved F or W. The order of the fields is D gene, V gene, clone size, CDR3 length, J gene, CDR3 DNA, CDR3 protein. A D gene is named only where the DNA matches it firmly. The size of a clone is reported for some rows only, either as once, few or many, or as a class for expanded clones.

NA,TRBV7-3,NA,13,TRBJ2-4,TGTGTCACGGGCTTGTCCGCCACAAACACGCAGTATTTC,CVTGLSATNTQYF
NA,TRBV27,few,14,TRBJ2-2,TGTGCCAGCAGTTTGCCGGCAGGGGCCGGGGAGCTGTTTTTT,CASSLPAGAGELFF
NA,TRBV5-1,few,16,TRBJ2-1,TGCGCCAGCAGCTTCTCCGGGACCTCCGTGGTGAATGAGCAGTTCTTC,CASSFSGTSVVNEQFF
NA,TRBV5-1,NA,13,TRBJ2-1,TGCGCCAGCAGCTTGTTTGAGGACCCCCCAAAGTTCTTC,CASSLFEDPPKFF
NA,TRBV27,NA,14,TRBJ2-7,TGTGCCAGCAGTCCCCTCGACAGTCGCTACGAGCAGTACTTC,CASSPLDSRYEQYF
TRBD2,TRBV7-6,NA,17,TRBJ2-7,TGTGCCAGCAGCTTAGCGGTGGCGGGGGGGACCGAGGACACGCAGTACTTC,CASSLAVAGGTEDTQYF
NA,TRBV11-3,NA,13,TRBJ2-1,TGTGCCAGCAGCTTAGAGGTTCTCAATGAGCAGTTCTTC,CASSLEVLNEQFF
NA,TRBV11-3,NA,13,TRBJ2-7,TGTGCCAGCAGCGGGCAGGGGGGGTTCGAGCAGTACTTC,CASSGQGGFEQYF
NA,TRBV6-1,NA,14,TRBJ2-2,TGTGCCAGCAAACACAGAAGAAACACCGGGGAGCTGTTTTTT,CASKHRRNTGELFF
NA,TRBV12-3/TRBV12-4,few,13,TRBJ1-2,TGTGCCAGCAGTTTTACGGGGGTAGGAGGCTACACCTTC,CASSFTGVGGYTF
NA,TRBV10-3,NA,12,TRBJ2-5,TGTGCCACCGCAAGACAGCAAGAGACCCAGTACTTC,CATARQQETQYF
TRBD2,TRBV6-1,once,16,TRBJ2-2,TGTGCCAGCAGGGGGGGCGGGGGGGAGGGTACAGATGAGCTGTTTTTT,CASRGGGGEGTDELFF
NA,TRBV11-2,few,14,TRBJ1-6,TGTGCCAGCAGCTTAGATGGGCGCCATTCACCCCTCCACTTT,CASSLDGRHSPLHF
NA,TRBV27,many,13,TRBJ2-3,TGTGCCAGCAGTTTGTACAGGGACGGTACGCAGTATTTT,CASSLYRDGTQYF
NA,TRBV7-3,NA,14,TRBJ2-1,TGTGCCAGCAGCTTGAATCCGACCAGCAATGAGCAGTTCTTC,CASSLNPTSNEQFF
NA,TRBV12-3/TRBV12-4,NA,13,TRBJ1-1,TGTGCCAGCAGTTACAGGGCTCTCCCTGAAGCTTTCTTT,CASSYRALPEAFF
NA,TRBV20-1,NA,16,TRBJ1-3,TGCAGTGCTAGGGGCCCCGGGACGGATATTGGAAACACCATATATTTT,CSARGPGTDIGNTIYF
TRBD2,TRBV24-1,NA,13,TRBJ2-4,TGTGCCACCGCGGCCCCGGGAGGGGCCATTCAGTACTTC,CATAAPGGAIQYF
NA,TRBV6-1,few,15,TRBJ2-2,TGTGCCAGCAGGAGACAGATCTCGAACACCGGGGAGCTGTTTTTT,CASRRQISNTGELFF
NA,TRBV7-2,NA,13,TRBJ1-1,TGTGCCAGCAGCCTCCCCTCTAACACTGAAGCTTTCTTT,CASSLPSNTEAFF
TRBD1,TRBV4-1,NA,15,TRBJ2-1,TGCGCCAGCAGCCTGGGACAGGGGGCACGGGAGACCCAGTTCTTC,CASSLGQGARETQFF
TRBD1,TRBV6-1,medium-sized,17,TRBJ2-2,TGTGCCAGCAGAAAACCGGGACAGGGCCTGTCTCGGTGGGAGCTGTTTTTT,CASRKPGQGLSRWELFF
NA,TRBV5-1,once,14,TRBJ2-7,TGCGCCAGCAGCTTCCGTACAGAGTCCTACGAGCAGTACTTC,CASSFRTESYEQYF
NA,TRBV27,medium-sized,13,TRBJ2-7,TGTGCCAGCAGTTTAAGGGGAGCCTACGAGCAGTACTTC,CASSLRGAYEQYF
NA,TRBV27,NA,11,TRBJ2-5,TGTGCCAGCAGTCTTCGAAATGAGCAGTACTTC,CASSLRNEQYF
NA,TRBV6-1,medium-sized,14,TRBJ2-2,TGTGCCACGGGAGGGGGCCCGAACACCGGGGAGCTGTTTTTT,CATGGGPNTGELFF
NA,TRBV27,few,16,TRBJ2-5,TGTGCCAGCAGTTTAGGGGGGAGGACTGTGCAAGAGACCCAGTACTTC,CASSLGGRTVQETQYF
NA,TRBV7-2,medium-sized,14,TRBJ2-5,TGTGCCAGCAGGGAGGGGTACCTTCAAGAGACCCAGTACTTC,CASREGYLQETQYF
TRBD2,TRBV10-3,few,17,TRBJ2-7,TGTGCCATCAGTGAGTCACTTACGGGACTAGGTCACTACGAGCAGTACTTC,CAISESLTGLGHYEQYF
TRBD2,TRBV12-3/TRBV12-4,medium-sized,14,TRBJ2-1,TGTGCCAGCAGGCCCGGACTAGCGCAAGATGAGCAGTTCTTC,CASRPGLAQDEQFF
NA,TRBV27,NA,14,TRBJ2-1,TGTGCCAGCAGTTTATCAGGACGGTACAATGAGCAGTTCTTC,CASSLSGRYNEQFF
NA,TRBV10-3,NA,15,TRBJ1-3,TGTGCCATCAGTGGCCGAGACTTGAAAGGAAACACCATATATTTT,CAISGRDLKGNTIYF
NA,TRBV11-2,NA,13,TRBJ1-1,TGTGCCAGCAGCTTAGAGGCGCCCGAAGCGGCTTTCTTT,CASSLEAPEAAFF
NA,TRBV20-1,NA,12,TRBJ2-5,TGCAGTATTAGACAGCCGCAAGAGACCCAGTACTTC,CSIRQPQETQYF
NA,TRBV27,NA,16,TRBJ2-1,TGTGCCAGCAGTTTAACGGTGGGAGTAGCCAACAATGAGCAGTTCTTC,CASSLTVGVANNEQFF
NA,TRBV6-2/TRBV6-3,NA,16,TRBJ2-5,TGTGCCAGCGGGGCACGCGCCAGCCGTAGCCAAGAGACCCAGTACTTC,CASGARASRSQETQYF
NA,TRBV30,few,14,TRBJ2-3,TGTGCCTGGAGTGGGACCATAATGGGAGATACGCAGTATTTT,CAWSGTIMGDTQYF
NA,TRBV6-1,NA,12,TRBJ2-7,TGTGCCAGCAGTGGCGAGGCGGAGACGCAGTACTTC,CASSGEAETQYF